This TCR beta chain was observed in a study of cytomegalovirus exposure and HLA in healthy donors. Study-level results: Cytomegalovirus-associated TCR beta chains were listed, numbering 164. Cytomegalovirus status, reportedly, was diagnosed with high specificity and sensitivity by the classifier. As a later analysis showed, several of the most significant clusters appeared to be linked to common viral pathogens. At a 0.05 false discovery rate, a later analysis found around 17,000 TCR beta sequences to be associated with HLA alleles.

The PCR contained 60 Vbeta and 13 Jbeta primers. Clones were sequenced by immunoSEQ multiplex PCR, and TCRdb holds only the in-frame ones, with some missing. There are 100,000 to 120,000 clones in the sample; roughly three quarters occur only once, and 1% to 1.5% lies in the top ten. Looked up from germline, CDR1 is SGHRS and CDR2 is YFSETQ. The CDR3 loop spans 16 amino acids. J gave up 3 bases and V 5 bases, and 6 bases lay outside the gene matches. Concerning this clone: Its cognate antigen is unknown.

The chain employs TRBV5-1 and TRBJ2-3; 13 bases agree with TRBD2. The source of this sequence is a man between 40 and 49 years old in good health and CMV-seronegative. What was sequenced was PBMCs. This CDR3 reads CASRGGLAGWTDTQYF. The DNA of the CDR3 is TGCGCCAGCAGAGGGGGACTAGCGGGATGGACAGATACGCAGTATTTT.